This T cell receptor (beta chain) was identified in a study of blood T cell repertoires in COVID-19. Across the whole study: PBMCs, B-cell-depleted T cells, or T cells provided the cDNA or gDNA that made up the material.

Generated by immunoSEQ multiplex PCR, the TCRdb table keeps only in-frame clones and is missing some. Found here are under 300,000 clones, 70% to 90% of them singletons; the top ten hold 6% to 7%. A single count supports this clone. Germline V CDR1 and CDR2: KGHSH, LQKENI. There are 16 residues in the CDR3. The V end was cut by 3 bases, the J end by 5 bases, with 16 bases between. The sequence derives from a woman in her sixties with active or convalescent COVID-19. This chain uses TRBV18 with TRBJ2-2, with D possibly being TRBD2 (6 bases). The specimen was peripheral blood. CDR3: CASSPLGGVGTGELFF. CDR3 DNA sequence: TGTGCCAGCTCACCCCTAGGAGGGGTTGGGACCGGGGAGCTGTTTTTT.